The sequence of this T cell receptor beta chain was determined in a study of blood T cells in healthy people across ages. Across the whole study: Per two T cells, template switching captured roughly one barcoded beta molecule.

Concerning this clonotype: Antigen: not known.

Using a J-beta primer mix together with a sample-barcoded 5' primer, a second PCR was run for about 6 to 11 cycles. TCRdb reprocessed the 5' RACE reads with MiXCR, giving one entry per CDR3 protein. The sample records hundreds of thousands of distinct CDR3 sequences, around three fifths being singletons. Study-wide results and limits: Calculation of diversity from one million T cells yielded estimates considered to be underestimates.

The germline CDR1 and CDR2 sequences are ENHRY and SYGVKD. V lost 5 bases and J lost 6, with 16 bases in between. The CDR3 length is 15 residues. The rearrangement links TRBV10-3 to TRBJ2-2, with D tentatively TRBD1 or TRBD2 (5 bases each). This clonotype was obtained from a man between 40 and 49 years old in good health. The source material was blood. Written as DNA, the CDR3 is TGTGCCATCAGTCCCGGGACGAGAGATTCCGGGGAGCTGTTTTTT. As protein: CAISPGTRDSGELFF.